A selection of T cell receptor beta chains follows, all from one sample in a study of blood T cell repertoires in COVID-19. Profiling relied on immunoSEQ multiplex PCR, and the TCRdb table lists in-frame clones only, not all of them. The table has approximately 300,000 clones, about nine tenths seen once; the top ten hold 2% to 2.5%. Sequenced: peripheral blood. Receptor source: a woman aged 45-65 years who had recovered from COVID-19. CDR3s include the opening cysteine and the closing phenylalanine or tryptophan. The D gene is left open where the match is weak. Expanded clones get a size class; other rows say once, few or many, or leave the size out.

TRBJ2-1	TRBD2	once	TRBV29-1	CSGAGTSENHNEQFF	TGCAGCGGTGCAGGGACTAGCGAGAACCACAATGAGCAGTTCTTC
TRBJ2-2	TRBD1	.	TRBV7-3	CASSLRTGGVGTGELFF	TGTGCCAGCAGCCTGCGGACAGGGGGCGTGGGAACCGGGGAGCTGTTTTTT
TRBJ2-1	.	once	TRBV11-3	CASSSRTVSLNEQFF	TGTGCCAGCAGCTCACGGACAGTCTCACTCAATGAGCAGTTCTTC
TRBJ1-1	.	.	TRBV7-9	CASSLAGGINTEAFF	TGTGCCAGCAGCTTAGCGGGCGGGATCAACACTGAAGCTTTCTTT
TRBJ2-2	TRBD2	.	TRBV11-3	CASSPGWTSGDTGELFF	TGTGCCAGCAGCCCTGGGTGGACTAGCGGTGACACCGGGGAGCTGTTTTTT
TRBJ1-1	.	.	TRBV28	CASTRTVINTEAFF	TGTGCCAGCACCCGGACAGTCATAAACACTGAAGCTTTCTTT
TRBJ2-5	.	.	TRBV5-6	CASTLGGGTQYF	TGTGCCAGCACCTTAGGGGGGGGGACCCAGTACTTC
TRBJ1-2	.	.	TRBV29-1	CSVGKGDYGYTF	TGCAGCGTGGGGAAGGGAGACTATGGCTACACCTTC
TRBJ2-5	.	.	TRBV6-2/TRBV6-3	CASSYSPSGHGETQYF	TGTGCCAGCAGTTACTCTCCGAGCGGGCATGGAGAGACCCAGTACTTC
TRBJ2-7	TRBD1	.	TRBV4-2	CASSQEGTGGRYEQYF	TGTGCCAGCAGCCAGGAAGGGACAGGGGGTCGCTACGAGCAGTACTTC
TRBJ1-2	TRBD1	.	TRBV29-1	CSVERDRGIGGYTF	TGCAGCGTTGAAAGGGACAGGGGGATTGGTGGCTACACCTTC
TRBJ1-3	TRBD1	.	TRBV2	CASTTTGTALGNTIYF	TGTGCCAGCACTACAACCGGGACAGCGCTTGGAAACACCATATATTTT
TRBJ1-2	.	.	TRBV29-1	CSVGQNNYGYTF	TGCAGCGTTGGACAGAATAACTATGGCTACACCTTC
TRBJ2-2	TRBD1	.	TRBV5-1	CASSLGQGAGELFF	TGCGCCAGCAGCTTGGGACAGGGTGCCGGGGAGCTGTTTTTT
TRBJ1-2	.	.	TRBV6-6	CASSPSRSGNANYGYTF	TGTGCCAGCAGTCCCTCCAGATCGGGGAATGCGAACTATGGCTACACCTTC
TRBJ1-1	.	.	TRBV5-4	CASSIRSWQGRNTEAFF	TGTGCCAGCAGCATACGATCTTGGCAGGGTAGGAACACTGAAGCTTTCTTT
TRBJ1-2	TRBD1	.	TRBV7-2	CASSSGQIYGYTF	TGTGCCAGCAGCTCGGGACAGATCTATGGCTACACCTTC
TRBJ2-7	.	.	TRBV6-4	CASSDPRQNPYEQYF	TGTGCCAGCAGTGACCCCAGGCAGAACCCCTACGAGCAGTACTTC
TRBJ1-1	.	.	TRBV6-5	CASTLGGFTEAFF	TGTGCCAGCACCTTAGGGGGTTTCACTGAAGCTTTCTTT
TRBJ2-5	.	.	TRBV30	CAWSIGQSQETQYF	TGTGCCTGGAGTATCGGACAGAGCCAAGAGACCCAGTACTTC
TRBJ1-2	.	.	TRBV5-5	CASSLGGYYGYTF	TGTGCCAGCAGCTTGGGAGGATACTATGGCTACACCTTC
TRBJ2-3	TRBD1	.	TRBV5-6	CASRSRQGFTDTQYF	TGTGCCAGCAGATCTAGACAGGGATTCACAGATACGCAGTATTTT
TRBJ2-7	.	.	TRBV5-1	CASSLAGPGEQYF	TGCGCCAGCAGCCTGGCAGGTCCGGGGGAGCAGTACTTC
TRBJ2-3	.	.	TRBV20-1	CSGGRTDTQYF	TGCAGTGGAGGTCGGACAGATACGCAGTATTTT
TRBJ2-7	.	.	TRBV20-1	CSASAQGLTSYEQYF	TGCAGTGCTAGTGCGCAGGGTCTTACCTCCTACGAGCAGTACTTC
TRBJ2-1	.	.	TRBV4-3	CASSQAQGGSYNEQFF	TGCGCCAGCAGCCAAGCCCAGGGCGGATCCTACAATGAGCAGTTCTTC
TRBJ1-1	.	.	TRBV6-5	CASSYGGELNTEAFF	TGTGCCAGCAGTTATGGAGGGGAATTGAACACTGAAGCTTTCTTT
TRBJ2-1	.	.	TRBV11-1	CASSLEGGSYNEQFF	TGTGCCAGCAGCTTAGAAGGGGGCTCCTACAATGAGCAGTTCTTC
TRBJ2-2	TRBD1	.	TRBV5-8	CASSPGTGRAGELFF	TGTGCCAGCAGCCCCGGGACAGGGAGGGCCGGGGAGCTGTTTTTT
TRBJ2-1	TRBD2	.	TRBV5-4	CASSPANLAGYNEQFF	TGTGCCAGCAGCCCGGCTAACCTAGCGGGGTACAATGAGCAGTTCTTC
TRBJ1-2	.	.	TRBV19	CASSQAGRNYGYTF	TGTGCCAGTAGTCAGGCAGGCCGCAACTATGGCTACACCTTC
TRBJ2-1	.	once	TRBV24-1	CATSGGMSSYNEQFF	TGTGCCACCAGTGGAGGCATGAGCTCCTACAATGAGCAGTTCTTC
TRBJ2-7	.	.	TRBV6-6	CASSPGRGIYEQYF	TGTGCCAGCAGTCCCGGGCGGGGTATCTACGAGCAGTACTTC
TRBJ1-2	.	.	TRBV28	CAITVYGYTF	TGTGCCATCACAGTCTATGGCTACACCTTC
TRBJ2-7	.	.	TRBV7-9	CASSTWDLYEQYF	TGTGCCAGCAGCACCTGGGACTTATACGAGCAGTACTTC
TRBJ2-5	TRBD2	.	TRBV11-2	CASSFSGGETQYF	TGTGCCAGCAGCTTTAGCGGGGGTGAGACCCAGTACTTC
TRBJ2-2	.	.	TRBV21-1	CRGQRLNIGELFF	TGCAGAGGACAGCGGTTAAACATCGGGGAGCTGTTTTTT
TRBJ1-1	.	.	TRBV5-1	CASSRRDPGEAFF	TGCGCCAGCAGCCGAAGGGATCCGGGGGAAGCTTTCTTT
TRBJ1-5	TRBD1	.	TRBV28	CASSSPGTVNQPQHF	TGTGCCAGCAGTTCACCCGGGACAGTTAATCAGCCCCAGCATTTT
TRBJ1-2	TRBD1	.	TRBV19	CASSTRDRDYGYTF	TGTGCCAGTAGTACCCGGGACAGGGACTATGGCTACACCTTC
TRBJ1-2	.	.	TRBV5-1	CASSPDYNYGYTF	TGCGCCAGCAGCCCAGACTATAACTATGGCTACACCTTC
TRBJ2-1	TRBD1	.	TRBV6-5	CASSYPVGQGDNEQFF	TGTGCCAGCAGTTACCCCGTGGGACAGGGGGACAATGAGCAGTTCTTC
TRBJ1-5	.	few	TRBV19	CASTKREGGNQPQHF	TGTGCCAGTACCAAGAGGGAGGGTGGCAATCAGCCCCAGCATTTT
TRBJ2-1	TRBD1	.	TRBV19	CASRRDRVSNEQFF	TGTGCCAGTAGGCGGGACAGGGTTTCAAATGAGCAGTTCTTC
TRBJ1-5	.	.	TRBV6-2/TRBV6-3	CASSPFKRLNNQPQHF	TGTGCCAGCAGTCCCTTCAAAAGACTAAACAATCAGCCCCAGCATTTT
TRBJ2-7	TRBD2	few	TRBV6-5	CASSVAGGMGEQYF	TGTGCCAGCAGCGTAGCGGGAGGAATGGGCGAGCAGTACTTC
TRBJ2-3	TRBD1	.	TRBV9	CASSPADRVNTDTQYF	TGTGCCAGCAGCCCCGCGGACAGGGTAAACACAGATACGCAGTATTTT
TRBJ2-7	.	.	TRBV7-2	CASSLTPGLLYEQYF	TGTGCCAGCAGCCTCACACCAGGGTTACTCTACGAGCAGTACTTC
TRBJ2-7	.	.	TRBV28	CASSSSPSEQYF	TGTGCCAGCAGTTCAAGCCCGAGCGAGCAGTACTTC
TRBJ1-1	.	once	TRBV5-1	CASSLGFGSSPRDTEAFF	TGCGCCAGCAGCTTGGGTTTCGGGAGCTCACCTAGGGACACTGAAGCTTTCTTT
TRBJ1-1	.	few	TRBV5-4	CASSTMRNTEAFF	TGTGCCAGCAGCACCATGCGGAACACTGAAGCTTTCTTT
TRBJ2-6	.	.	TRBV18	CASSTQTGTSGANVLTF	TGTGCCAGCTCAACCCAGACAGGTACCTCTGGGGCCAACGTCCTGACTTTC
TRBJ1-4	TRBD1	.	TRBV6-5	CASSSYDRVLFF	TGTGCCAGCAGTTCATACGACAGGGTTCTGTTTTTT
TRBJ1-5	TRBD1	.	TRBV30	CAWSFGTGGSEPQHF	TGTGCCTGGAGTTTCGGGACAGGGGGCTCGGAGCCCCAGCATTTT
TRBJ2-2	TRBD1	.	TRBV2	CASCYGTGGPGELFF	TGTGCCAGCTGTTACGGGACAGGGGGCCCCGGGGAGCTGTTTTTT
TRBJ2-3	.	.	TRBV5-6	CASSLRATDTQYF	TGTGCCAGCAGCTTACGAGCTACAGATACGCAGTATTTT
TRBJ2-2	TRBD2	.	TRBV27	CASSLSGGRAIVGELFF	TGTGCCAGCAGTTTATCGGGCGGGAGGGCGATAGTCGGGGAGCTGTTTTTT
TRBJ2-5	TRBD1	.	TRBV18	CASSPPGQGKTQYF	TGTGCCAGCTCACCGCCGGGACAGGGAAAGACCCAGTACTTC
TRBJ2-1	TRBD1	.	TRBV11-2	CASSAGTGGRDEQFF	TGTGCCAGCAGCGCCGGGACAGGGGGCAGGGATGAGCAGTTCTTC
TRBJ2-1	TRBD2	once	TRBV5-4	CASSPSGAPYNEQFF	TGTGCCAGCAGCCCTAGCGGGGCCCCTTACAATGAGCAGTTCTTC